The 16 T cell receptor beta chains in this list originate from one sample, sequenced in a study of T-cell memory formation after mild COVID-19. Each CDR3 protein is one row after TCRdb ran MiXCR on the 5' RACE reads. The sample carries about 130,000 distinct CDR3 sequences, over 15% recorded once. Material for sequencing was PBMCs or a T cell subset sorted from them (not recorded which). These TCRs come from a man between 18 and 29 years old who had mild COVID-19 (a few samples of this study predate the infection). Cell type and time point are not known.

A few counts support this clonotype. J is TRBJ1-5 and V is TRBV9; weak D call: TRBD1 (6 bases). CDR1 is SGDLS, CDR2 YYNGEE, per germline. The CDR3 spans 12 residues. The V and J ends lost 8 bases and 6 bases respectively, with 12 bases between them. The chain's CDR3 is CASGDTFQPQHF. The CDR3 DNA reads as TGTGCCAGTGGGGACACATTTCAGCCCCAGCATTTT.

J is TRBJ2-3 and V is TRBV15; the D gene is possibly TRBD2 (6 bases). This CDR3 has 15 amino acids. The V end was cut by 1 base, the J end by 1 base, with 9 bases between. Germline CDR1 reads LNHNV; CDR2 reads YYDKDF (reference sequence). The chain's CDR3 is CATSRGSGGTDTQYF. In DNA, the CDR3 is TGTGCCACCAGCAGAGGTTCGGGGGGCACAGATACGCAGTATTTT.

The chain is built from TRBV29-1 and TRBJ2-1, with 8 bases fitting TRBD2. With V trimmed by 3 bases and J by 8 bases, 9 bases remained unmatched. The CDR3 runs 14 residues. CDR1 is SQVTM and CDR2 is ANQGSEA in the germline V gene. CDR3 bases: TGCAGCGTTGAGTGGGCGGGGGGAAGCGATGAGCAGTTCTTC. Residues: CSVEWAGGSDEQFF.

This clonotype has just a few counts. The CDR3 reads CASSGGQPTGELFF. Here the CDR3 DNA reads TGCGCCAGCAGCGGGGGACAGCCCACCGGGGAGCTGTTTTTT. The gene calls are TRBV5-1 and TRBJ2-2; 7 bases are a match to TRBD1. The CDR3 loop spans 14 amino acids. The V gene end was trimmed by 4 bases and the J gene end by 4 bases; junction bases not matched to a gene: 4. CDR1 and CDR2 from the germline V gene are SGHRS and YFSETQ.

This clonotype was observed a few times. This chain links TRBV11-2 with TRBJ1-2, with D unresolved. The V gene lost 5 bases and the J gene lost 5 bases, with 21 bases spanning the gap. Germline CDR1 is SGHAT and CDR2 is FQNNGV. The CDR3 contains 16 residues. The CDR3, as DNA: TGTGCCAGCAGCCCCTTGGTGAGCGGGCGCGGTTATGGCTACACCTTC. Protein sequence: CASSPLVSGRGYGYTF.

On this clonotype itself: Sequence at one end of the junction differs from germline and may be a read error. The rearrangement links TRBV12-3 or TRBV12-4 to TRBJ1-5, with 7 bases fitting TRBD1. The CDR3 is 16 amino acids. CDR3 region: CASSPDRWESKQPQHF. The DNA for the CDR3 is TGTGCCAGCAGTCCGGACAGGTGGGAGAGCAAACAGCCCCAGCATTTT.

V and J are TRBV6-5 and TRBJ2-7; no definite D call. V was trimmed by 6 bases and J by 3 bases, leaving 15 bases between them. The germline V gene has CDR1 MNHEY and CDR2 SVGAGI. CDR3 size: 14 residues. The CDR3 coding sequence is TGTGCCAGCAGGGGCTTTGGGCCCGACTACGAGCAGTACTTC. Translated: CASRGFGPDYEQYF.

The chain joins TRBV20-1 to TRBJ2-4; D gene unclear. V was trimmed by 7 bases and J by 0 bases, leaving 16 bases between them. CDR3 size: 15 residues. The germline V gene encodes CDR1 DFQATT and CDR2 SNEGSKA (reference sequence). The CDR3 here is CSVGRAVVAKNIQYF. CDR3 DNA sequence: TGCAGTGTGGGCCGAGCCGTTGTAGCCAAAAACATTCAGTACTTC.

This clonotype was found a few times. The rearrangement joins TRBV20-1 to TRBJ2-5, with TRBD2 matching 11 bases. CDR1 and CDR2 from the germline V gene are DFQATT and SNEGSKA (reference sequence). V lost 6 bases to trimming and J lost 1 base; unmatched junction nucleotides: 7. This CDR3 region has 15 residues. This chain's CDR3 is CSAVLAGGSQETQYF. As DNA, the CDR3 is TGCAGTGCGGTGCTAGCGGGGGGCTCCCAAGAGACCCAGTACTTC.

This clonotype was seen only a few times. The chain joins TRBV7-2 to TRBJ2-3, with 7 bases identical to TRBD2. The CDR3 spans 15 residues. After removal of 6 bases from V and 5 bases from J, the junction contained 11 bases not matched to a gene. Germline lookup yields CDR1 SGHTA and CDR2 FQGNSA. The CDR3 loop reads CASSRTAGVGDTQYF. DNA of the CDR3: TGTGCCAGCAGTCGGACTGCGGGGGTAGGAGATACGCAGTATTTT.

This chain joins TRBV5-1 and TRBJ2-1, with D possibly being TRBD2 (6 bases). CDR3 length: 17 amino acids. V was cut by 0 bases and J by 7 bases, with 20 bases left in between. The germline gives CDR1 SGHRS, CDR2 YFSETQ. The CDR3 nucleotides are TGCGCCAGCAGCTTGGCCGGTGGCGGGATTGGCCGAAATGAGCAGTTCTTC. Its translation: CASSLAGGGIGRNEQFF. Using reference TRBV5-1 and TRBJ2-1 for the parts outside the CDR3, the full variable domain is KAGVTQTPRYLIKTRGQQVTLSCSPISGHRSVSWYQQTPGQGLQFLFEYFSETQRNKGNFPGRFSGRQFSNSRSEMNVSTLELGDSALYLCASSLAGGGIGRNEQFFGPGTRLTVL.

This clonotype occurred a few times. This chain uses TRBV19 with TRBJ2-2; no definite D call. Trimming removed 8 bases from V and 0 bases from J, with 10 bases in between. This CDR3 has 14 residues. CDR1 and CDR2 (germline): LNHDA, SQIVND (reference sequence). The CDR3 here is CASGTSANTGELFF. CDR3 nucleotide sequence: TGTGCCAGTGGAACCTCCGCGAACACCGGGGAGCTGTTTTTT. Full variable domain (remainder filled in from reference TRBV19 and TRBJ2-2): DGGITQSPKYLFRKEGQNVTLSCEQNLNHDAMYWYRQDPGQGLRLIYYSQIVNDFQKGDIAEGYSVSREKKESFPLTVTSAQKNPTAFYLCASGTSANTGELFFGEGSRLTVL.

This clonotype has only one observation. The CDR3 loop reads CASRDRAYTGELFF. In DNA form, the CDR3 reads TGTGCCAGCCGGGACAGGGCTTACACCGGGGAGCTGTTTTTT. The V gene is TRBV19, the J gene TRBJ2-2; 9 positions match TRBD1. The CDR3 extends over 14 amino acids. Germline V CDR1 and CDR2: LNHDA, SQIVND (reference sequence). Losses at the gene ends were 9 bases for V and 3 bases for J; bases not matched to a gene: 5. The variable domain in full, completed from reference TRBV19 and TRBJ2-2, reads DGGITQSPKYLFRKEGQNVTLSCEQNLNHDAMYWYRQDPGQGLRLIYYSQIVNDFQKGDIAEGYSVSREKKESFPLTVTSAQKNPTAFYLCASRDRAYTGELFFGEGSRLTVL.

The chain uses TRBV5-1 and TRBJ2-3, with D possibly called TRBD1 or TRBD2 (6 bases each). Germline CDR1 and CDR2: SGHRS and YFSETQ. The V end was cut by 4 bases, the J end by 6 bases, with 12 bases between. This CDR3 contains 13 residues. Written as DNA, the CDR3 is TGCGCCAGCAGCCTTCCGGGGGCGGATACGCAGTATTTT. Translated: CASSLPGADTQYF. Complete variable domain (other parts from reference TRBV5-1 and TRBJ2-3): KAGVTQTPRYLIKTRGQQVTLSCSPISGHRSVSWYQQTPGQGLQFLFEYFSETQRNKGNFPGRFSGRQFSNSRSEMNVSTLELGDSALYLCASSLPGADTQYFGPGTRLTVL.

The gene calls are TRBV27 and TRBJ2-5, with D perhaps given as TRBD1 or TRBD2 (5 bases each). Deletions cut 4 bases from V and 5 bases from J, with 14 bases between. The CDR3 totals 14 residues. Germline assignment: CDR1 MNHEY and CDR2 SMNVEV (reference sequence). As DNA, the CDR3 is TGTGCCAGCAGTTCCGCCTGGGGGTCGGAGACCCAGTACTTC. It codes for CASSSAWGSETQYF.

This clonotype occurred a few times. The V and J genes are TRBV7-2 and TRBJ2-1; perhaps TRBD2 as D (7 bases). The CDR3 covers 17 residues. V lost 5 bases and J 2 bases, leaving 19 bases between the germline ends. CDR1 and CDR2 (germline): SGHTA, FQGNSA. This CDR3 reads CASSHSSGGLTYNEQFF. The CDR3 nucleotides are TGTGCCAGCAGCCATTCTTCGGGGGGCCTTACCTACAATGAGCAGTTCTTC.